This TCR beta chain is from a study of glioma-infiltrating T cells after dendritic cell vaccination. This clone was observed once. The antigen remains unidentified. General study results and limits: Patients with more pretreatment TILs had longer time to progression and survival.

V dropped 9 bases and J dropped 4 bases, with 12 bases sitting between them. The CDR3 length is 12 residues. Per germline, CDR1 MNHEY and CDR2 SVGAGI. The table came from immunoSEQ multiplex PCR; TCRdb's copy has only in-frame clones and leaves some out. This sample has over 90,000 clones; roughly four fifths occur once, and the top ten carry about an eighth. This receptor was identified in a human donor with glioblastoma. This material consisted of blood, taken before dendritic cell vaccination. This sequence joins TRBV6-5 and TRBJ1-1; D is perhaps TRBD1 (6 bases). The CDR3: CASGRGPTEAFF. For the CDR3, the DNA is TGTGCCAGTGGCAGGGGCCCCACTGAAGCTTTCTTT.